This T cell receptor (beta chain) was found in a study of post-analysis software for immune sequencing data. Findings and caveats of the study: Relative to controls, patients had several TRBV segments at higher frequency, with TRBV5-6, TRBV5-1 and TRBV20-1 among these. Strong co-clustering by F measure linked samples that shared a preparation batch.

Germline assignment: CDR1 MDHEN and CDR2 SYDVKM. CDR3 length: 12 residues. V lost 5 bases, J lost 11 bases, and 15 bases lay in between. As for this clonotype: Its target is unknown.

cDNA libraries for TCR beta contained unique molecular identifiers. There were roughly 0.9 to 10 million T cells, and around 460,000 cDNA molecules came from them. TCRdb processed the PCR reads anew with MiXCR; each CDR3 protein has one entry. The data show about 770,000 distinct CDR3 sequences, about half seen once. The TCR comes from a girl between 5 and 17 years old with multiple sclerosis. Sequenced: blood. The chain couples TRBV28 to TRBJ1-2; possible D gene TRBD1, 6 bases. CDR3 in amino acids: CASSPRDRPYTF. CDR3 sequence (DNA): TGTGCCAGCAGTCCCAGAGACAGGCCTTACACCTTC.